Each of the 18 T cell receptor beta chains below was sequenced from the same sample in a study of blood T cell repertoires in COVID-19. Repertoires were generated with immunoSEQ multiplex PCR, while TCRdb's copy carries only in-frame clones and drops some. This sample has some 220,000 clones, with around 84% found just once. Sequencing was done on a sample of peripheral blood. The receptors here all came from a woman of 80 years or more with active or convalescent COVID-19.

CDR3 amino acids: CASSLSRKGGNTEAFF. DNA of the CDR3: TGTGCCAGCAGTTTATCGAGGAAGGGAGGAAACACTGAAGCTTTCTTT. This sequence joins TRBV27 and TRBJ1-1; D is undetermined. The germline gives CDR1 MNHEY, CDR2 SMNVEV (reference sequence). V shed 0 bases and J shed 2 bases, with 13 bases lying between them. The CDR3 is 16 amino acids.

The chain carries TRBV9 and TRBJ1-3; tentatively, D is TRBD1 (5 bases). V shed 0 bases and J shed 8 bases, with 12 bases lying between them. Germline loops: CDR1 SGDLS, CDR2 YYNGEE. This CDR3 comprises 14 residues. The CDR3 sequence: CASSVGSGDYTIYF. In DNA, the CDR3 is TGTGCCAGCAGCGTAGGTTCCGGGGACTACACCATATATTTT. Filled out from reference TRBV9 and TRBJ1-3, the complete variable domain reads DSGVTQTPKHLITATGQRVTLRCSPRSGDLSVYWYQQSLDQGLQFLIQYYNGEERAKGNILERFSAQQFPDLHSELNLSSLELGDSALYFCASSVGSGDYTIYFGEGSWLTVV.

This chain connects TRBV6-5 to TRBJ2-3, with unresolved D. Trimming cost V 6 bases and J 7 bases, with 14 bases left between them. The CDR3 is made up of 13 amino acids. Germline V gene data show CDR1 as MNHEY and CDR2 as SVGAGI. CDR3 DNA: TGTGCCAGCAGCCCCCGGTCCAGGAATACGCAGTATTTT. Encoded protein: CASSPRSRNTQYF.

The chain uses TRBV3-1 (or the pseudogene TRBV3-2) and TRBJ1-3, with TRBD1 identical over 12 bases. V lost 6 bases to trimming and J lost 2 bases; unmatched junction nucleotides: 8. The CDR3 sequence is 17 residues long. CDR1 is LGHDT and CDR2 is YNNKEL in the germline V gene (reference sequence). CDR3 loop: CASSCTGTGGPGNTIYF. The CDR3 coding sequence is TGTGCCAGCAGTTGCACAGGGACAGGGGGCCCTGGAAACACCATATATTTT.

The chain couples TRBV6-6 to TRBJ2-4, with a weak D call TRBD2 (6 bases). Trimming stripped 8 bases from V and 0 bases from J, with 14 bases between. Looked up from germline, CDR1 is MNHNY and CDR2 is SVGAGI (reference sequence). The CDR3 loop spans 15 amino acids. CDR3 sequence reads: CASAPGTVAKNIQYF. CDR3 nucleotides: TGTGCCAGCGCGCCGGGGACTGTAGCCAAAAACATTCAGTACTTC.

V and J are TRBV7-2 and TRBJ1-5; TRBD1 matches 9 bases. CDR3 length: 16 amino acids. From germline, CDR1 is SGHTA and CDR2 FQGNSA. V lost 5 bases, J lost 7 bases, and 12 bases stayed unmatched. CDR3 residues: CASSPDRGRVRQPQHF. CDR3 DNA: TGTGCCAGCAGCCCGGACAGGGGAAGGGTCCGGCAGCCCCAGCATTTT.

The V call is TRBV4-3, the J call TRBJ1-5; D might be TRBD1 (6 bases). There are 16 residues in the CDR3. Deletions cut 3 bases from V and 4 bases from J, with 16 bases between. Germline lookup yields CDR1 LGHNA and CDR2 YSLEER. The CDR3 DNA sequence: TGCGCCAGCAGCCAGGGTCGACAGGCGGCTAATCAGCCCCAGCATTTT. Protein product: CASSQGRQAANQPQHF.

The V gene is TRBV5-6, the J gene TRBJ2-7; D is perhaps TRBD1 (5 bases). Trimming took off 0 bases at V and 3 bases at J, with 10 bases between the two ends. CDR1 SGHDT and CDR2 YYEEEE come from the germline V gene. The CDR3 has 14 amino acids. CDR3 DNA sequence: TGTGCCAGCAGCTTGGGAGGACACCGCTACGAGCAGTACTTC. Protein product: CASSLGGHRYEQYF.

The CDR3 is CASSYGTPSTDTQYF. The DNA of the CDR3 is TGCGCCAGCAGCTACGGGACACCTAGCACAGATACGCAGTATTTT. The rearrangement uses TRBV5-1 and TRBJ2-3; tentative D call: TRBD1 (6 bases). V lost 3 bases, J lost 0 bases, and 11 bases lay in between. The germline V gene has CDR1 SGHRS and CDR2 YFSETQ. This CDR3 region has 15 residues.

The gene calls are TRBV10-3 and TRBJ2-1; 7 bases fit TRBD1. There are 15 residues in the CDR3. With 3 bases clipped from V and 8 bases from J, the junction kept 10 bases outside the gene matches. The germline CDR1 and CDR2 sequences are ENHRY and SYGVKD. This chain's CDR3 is CAISDSGQPGDEQFF. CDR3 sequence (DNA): TGTGCCATCAGTGACTCGGGACAGCCAGGGGATGAGCAGTTCTTC.

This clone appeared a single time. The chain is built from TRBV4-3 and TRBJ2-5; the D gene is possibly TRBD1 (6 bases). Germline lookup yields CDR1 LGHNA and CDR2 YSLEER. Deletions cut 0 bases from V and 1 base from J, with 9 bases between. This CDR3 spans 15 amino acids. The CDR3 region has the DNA TGCGCCAGCAGCCAAGAAGGACAGCCCCAAGAGACCCAGTACTTC. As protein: CASSQEGQPQETQYF.

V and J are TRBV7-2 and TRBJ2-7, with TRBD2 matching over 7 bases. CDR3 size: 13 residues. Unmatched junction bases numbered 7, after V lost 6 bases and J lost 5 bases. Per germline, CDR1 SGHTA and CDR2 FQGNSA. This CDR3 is CASSYRAGNEQYF. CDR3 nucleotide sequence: TGTGCCAGCAGTTATCGAGCGGGGAACGAGCAGTACTTC.

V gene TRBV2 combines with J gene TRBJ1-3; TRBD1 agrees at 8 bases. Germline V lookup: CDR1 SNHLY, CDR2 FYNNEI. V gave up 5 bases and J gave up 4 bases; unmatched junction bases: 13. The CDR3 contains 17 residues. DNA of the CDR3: TGTGCCAGCAGTCAAACAACCGGGACAGGAACGGGAAACACCATATATTTT. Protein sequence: CASSQTTGTGTGNTIYF.

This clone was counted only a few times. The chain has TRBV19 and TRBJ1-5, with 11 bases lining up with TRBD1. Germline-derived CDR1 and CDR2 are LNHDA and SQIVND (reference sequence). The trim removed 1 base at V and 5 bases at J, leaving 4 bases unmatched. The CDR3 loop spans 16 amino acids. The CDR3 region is CASSIVGTGGHQPQHF. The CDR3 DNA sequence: TGTGCCAGTAGTATAGTTGGGACAGGGGGTCATCAGCCCCAGCATTTT.

CDR3 sequence: CACNEYYGYTF. The CDR3, as DNA: TGTGCCTGTAACGAGTACTATGGCTACACCTTC. The chain links TRBV30 to TRBJ1-2; D is unclear. CDR1 is GTSNPN and CDR2 is SVGIG in the germline V gene (reference sequence). Trimming pared 6 bases from V and 3 bases from J, leaving 8 bases between. This CDR3 contains 11 residues.

The DNA for the CDR3 is TGTGCCAGCAGCTTGAGGGACAGGACCTACAATGAGCAGTTCTTC. As protein: CASSLRDRTYNEQFF. J is TRBJ2-1 and V is TRBV5-4, with 8 nucleotides matching TRBD1. J lost 2 bases, V lost 1 base, and 2 bases had no gene match. The CDR3 covers 15 residues. From germline, CDR1 is SGHNT and CDR2 YYREEE (reference sequence).

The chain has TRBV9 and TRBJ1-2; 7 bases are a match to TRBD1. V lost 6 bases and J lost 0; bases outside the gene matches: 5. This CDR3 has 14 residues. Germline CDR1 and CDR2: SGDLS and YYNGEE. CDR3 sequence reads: CASTRDRSNYGYTF. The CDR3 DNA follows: TGTGCCAGCACCAGGGACAGATCTAACTATGGCTACACCTTC.

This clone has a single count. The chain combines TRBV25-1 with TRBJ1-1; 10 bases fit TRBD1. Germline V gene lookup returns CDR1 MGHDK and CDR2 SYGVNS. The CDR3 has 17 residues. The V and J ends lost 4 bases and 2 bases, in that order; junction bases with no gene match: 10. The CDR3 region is CASSASTGGGLNTEAFF. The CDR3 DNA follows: TGTGCCAGCAGTGCTTCGACAGGGGGCGGGCTAAACACTGAAGCTTTCTTT.